The sequence of this TCR beta chain was determined in a study of T cell clones after liver transplantation. On the study more broadly: Immunosuppression withdrawal was tried within 2 years after liver transplantation in this trial. Without induction therapy, subjects received standard immunosuppression until 12-24 months post-transplant. Findings and limits, study-wide: The donor-reactive repertoire was only partly measurable in two subjects, lacking donor cells.

Only in-frame clones appear in the TCRdb table, and some are missing; sequencing was by immunoSEQ multiplex PCR. The table has about 45,000 clones, 86% seen once. Comment on this clone: Its antigen is as yet unknown.

Germline CDR1 SGHTA, CDR2 FQGNSA. V was shortened by 2 bases and J by 3 bases, with 17 bases between the two germline ends. This CDR3 has 17 residues. Unstimulated PBMCs were sorted into CD3+CD4+ and CD3+CD8+ populations. The chain links TRBV7-2 to TRBJ2-4; the D gene is possibly TRBD1 (6 bases). The sequences come from CD4+ T cells from blood, collected 24 months after liver transplant. The TCR was taken from a human patient who received a liver transplant. Part of the T cell pool may stem from the graft donor. CDR3 region: CASSLPAGDFDKNIQYF. The CDR3 bases are TGTGCCAGCAGCTTACCAGCAGGGGATTTCGACAAAAACATTCAGTACTTC. Looking up the rest from reference TRBV7-2 and TRBJ2-4 gives the full variable domain: GAGVSQSPSNKVTEKGKDVELRCDPISGHTALYWYRQSLGQGLEFLIYFQGNSAPDKSGLPSDRFSAERTGGSVSTLTIQRTQQEDSAVYLCASSLPAGDFDKNIQYFGAGTRLSVL.